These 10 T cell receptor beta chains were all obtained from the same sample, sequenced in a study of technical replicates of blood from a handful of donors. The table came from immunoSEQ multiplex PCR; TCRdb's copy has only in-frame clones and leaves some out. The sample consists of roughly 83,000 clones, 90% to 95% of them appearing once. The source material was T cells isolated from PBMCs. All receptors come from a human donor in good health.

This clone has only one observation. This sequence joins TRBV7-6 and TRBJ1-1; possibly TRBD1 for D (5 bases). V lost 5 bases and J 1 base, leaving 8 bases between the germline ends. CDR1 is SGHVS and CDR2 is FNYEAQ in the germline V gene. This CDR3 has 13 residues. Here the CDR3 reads CASSEDRNTEAFF. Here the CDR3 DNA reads TGTGCCAGCAGCGAAGACAGGAACACTGAAGCTTTCTTT. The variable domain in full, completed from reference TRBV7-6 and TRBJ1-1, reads GAGVSQSPRYKVTKRGQDVALRCDPISGHVSLYWYRQALGQGPEFLTYFNYEAQQDKSGLPNDRFSAERPEGSISTLTIQRTEQRDSAMYRCASSEDRNTEAFFGQGTRLTVV.

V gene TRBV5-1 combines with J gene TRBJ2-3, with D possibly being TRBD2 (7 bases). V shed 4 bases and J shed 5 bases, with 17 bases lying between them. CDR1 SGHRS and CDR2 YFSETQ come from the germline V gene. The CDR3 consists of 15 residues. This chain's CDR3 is CASSTSLGGGDTQYF. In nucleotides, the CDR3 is TGCGCCAGCAGCACCTCCCTAGGGGGGGGAGATACGCAGTATTTT.

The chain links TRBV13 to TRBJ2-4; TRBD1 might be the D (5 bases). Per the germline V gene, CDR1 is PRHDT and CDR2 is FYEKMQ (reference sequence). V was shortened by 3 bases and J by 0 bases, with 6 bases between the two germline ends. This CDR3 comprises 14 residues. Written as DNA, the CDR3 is TGTGCCAGCAGCTTCAGGGTAGCCAAAAACATTCAGTACTTC. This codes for CASSFRVAKNIQYF.

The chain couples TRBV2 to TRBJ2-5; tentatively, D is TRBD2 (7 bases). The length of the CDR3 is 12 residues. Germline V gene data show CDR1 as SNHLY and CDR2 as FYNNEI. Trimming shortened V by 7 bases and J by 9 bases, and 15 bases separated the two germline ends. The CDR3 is CASKRDIEPQYF. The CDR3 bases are TGTGCCAGCAAGCGGGACATCGAGCCCCAGTACTTC. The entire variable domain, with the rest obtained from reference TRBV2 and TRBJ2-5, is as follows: EPEVTQTPSHQVTQMGQEVILRCVPISNHLYFYWYRQILGQKVEFLVSFYNNEISEKSEIFDDQFSVERPDGSNFTLKIRSTKLEDSAMYFCASKRDIEPQYFGPGTRLLVL.

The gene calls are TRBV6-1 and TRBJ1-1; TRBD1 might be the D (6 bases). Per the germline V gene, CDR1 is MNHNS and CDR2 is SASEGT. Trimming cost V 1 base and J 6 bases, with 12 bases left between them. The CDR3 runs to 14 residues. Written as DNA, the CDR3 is TGTGCCAGCAGTGAAGTAGGGGACACCGCTGAAGCTTTCTTT. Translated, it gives CASSEVGDTAEAFF.

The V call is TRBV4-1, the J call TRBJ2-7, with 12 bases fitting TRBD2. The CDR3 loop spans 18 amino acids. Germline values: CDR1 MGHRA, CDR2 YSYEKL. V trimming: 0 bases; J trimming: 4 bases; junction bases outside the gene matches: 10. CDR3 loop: CASSQEGILAGGVYEQYF. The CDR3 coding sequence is TGCGCCAGCAGCCAAGAGGGCATACTAGCGGGAGGCGTTTACGAGCAGTACTTC.

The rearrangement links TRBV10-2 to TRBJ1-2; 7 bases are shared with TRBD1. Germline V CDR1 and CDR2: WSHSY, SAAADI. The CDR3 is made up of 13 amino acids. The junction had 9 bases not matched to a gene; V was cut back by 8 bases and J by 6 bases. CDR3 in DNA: TGCGCCAGCGCCAGGGGGACACCGGATGGCTACACCTTC. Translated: CASARGTPDGYTF.

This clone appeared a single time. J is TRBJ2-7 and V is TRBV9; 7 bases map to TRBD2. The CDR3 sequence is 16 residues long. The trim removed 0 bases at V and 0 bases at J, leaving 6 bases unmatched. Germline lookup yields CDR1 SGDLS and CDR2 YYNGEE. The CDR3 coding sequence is TGTGCCAGCAGCGTAGAGGGGTCGGGAGGCTCCTACGAGCAGTACTTC. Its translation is CASSVEGSGGSYEQYF.

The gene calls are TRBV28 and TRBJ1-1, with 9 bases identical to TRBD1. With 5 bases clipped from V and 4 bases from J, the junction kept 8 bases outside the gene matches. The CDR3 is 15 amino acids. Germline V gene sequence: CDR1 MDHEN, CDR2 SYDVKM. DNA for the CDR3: TGTGCCAGCAGTATACTGGGACAGGGTGTCACTGAAGCTTTCTTT. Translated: CASSILGQGVTEAFF.

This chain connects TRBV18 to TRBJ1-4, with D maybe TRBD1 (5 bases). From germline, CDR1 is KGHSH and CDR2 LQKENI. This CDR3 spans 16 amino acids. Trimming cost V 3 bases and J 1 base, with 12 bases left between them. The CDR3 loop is CASSPRDPKTNEKLFF. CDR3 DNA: TGTGCCAGCTCACCCAGGGATCCGAAAACTAATGAAAAACTGTTTTTT.